This T cell receptor beta chain was captured by sequencing in a study of T cells in localized non-small cell lung cancer. The study's findings and limits: T cell clonality was highest in uninvolved adjacent lung, above tumor. Sequencing involved a lone tumor region, leaving heterogeneity possible. Among the top 100 tumor clones, a median 57 appeared in adjacent lung. Longer overall survival was seen with higher T cell density measured in blood.

By sample share, this clone is medium-sized (0.01 to 0.1%). What it binds is not known. Repertoires were generated with immunoSEQ multiplex PCR, while TCRdb's copy carries only in-frame clones and drops some. The data contain approximately 80,000 clones, around 81% of them seen just once; the ten biggest clones take up about a tenth. Germline CDR1 is SGDLS and CDR2 is YYNGEE. The CDR3 contains 14 residues. The V end lost 3 bases, the J end lost 2 bases, and 11 bases lay between the germline ends. This TCR derives from an older female donor with stage I lung adenocarcinoma. The chain is built from TRBV9 and TRBJ2-5; D unclear. The specimen was peripheral blood, collected before any cancer treatment. The CDR3 DNA reads TGTGCCAGCAGCGCAGAAGGGCAGCAAGAGACCCAGTACTTC. It translates to CASSAEGQQETQYF. Filled out from reference TRBV9 and TRBJ2-5, the complete variable domain reads DSGVTQTPKHLITATGQRVTLRCSPRSGDLSVYWYQQSLDQGLQFLIQYYNGEERAKGNILERFSAQQFPDLHSELNLSSLELGDSALYFCASSAEGQQETQYFGPGTRLLVL.